This T cell receptor (beta chain) was obtained from a study of beta chain features in type 1 diabetes (dated by TCRdb to about 2018). For the study in its entirety: Patients and healthy donors did not differ in mean age, gender distribution, total cell number or subset yield. A total of around 110,000,000 sorted cells were examined across all samples, and RNA yield correlated strongly with the number of cells per subset. In the study, TCRB repertoires of sorted circulating CD4+ T cell subsets from recently diagnosed type 1 diabetes patients were compared with those of matched healthy donors. Regulatory and stem cell-like memory subsets were obtained from only 8 patients and about eight healthy donors, while naive and central memory subsets were obtained from all 30 or so donors. Summary of the overall study and its limitations: PCR may preferentially amplify shorter templates, but because patient and control samples were amplified and corrected together, any resulting skew would affect both groups equally. A moderate but significant shortening of TCRB CDR3 length was observed in type 1 diabetes patients in all four CD4+ subsets. Naive, central memory and regulatory TCRB repertoires appeared to be more similar among patients than among healthy donors. Because the HLA sub-analyses included only small numbers of individuals, any influence of HLA type on TCRB rearrangement was left unresolved. At VDJ recombination sites, patients with type 1 diabetes made fewer insertions and deleted more nucleotides, a pattern implying thymic rearrangement abnormalities. Sequencing cDNA rather than genomic DNA could over-represent highly expressing activated cells, although activation and CD3 levels did not differ between groups.

Each donor gave one peripheral blood draw, averaging approximately 110 mL, which was collected into heparinised tubes. Naive, central memory, regulatory and stem cell-like memory CD4+ T cells were sorted on a BD FACSAria II using a panel including CD45RO, CCR7, CD25, CD127, CD95 and CD27. A purity above 95% was achieved for all sorted populations. Right away, PBMCs were isolated by Lymphoprep density gradient centrifugation and were stained directly, with no culture step. Samples were stained and sorted in pairs, with one healthy donor and one patient per experiment, so that batch effects were minimized. The entire amount of isolated RNA was reverse transcribed using the High Capacity cDNA Reverse Transcription Kit, so the sequenced TCRB transcripts were expressed ones. Deep immunoSEQ sequencing was applied to naive, central memory and regulatory T cell samples, giving an average of around 3.8 million total reads per sample. After sorted cells were lysed in RLT buffer, RNA was extracted with DNase-treated RNeasy Micro or Mini kits, with the choice depending on cell number. To prevent cross-contamination, each cell subset was processed individually, whereas patient and healthy donor samples were processed jointly. TCRB sequences were amplified from cDNA with the immunoSEQ multiplex PCR, producing 87-bp fragments spanning the CDR3 region. The amplicons were sequenced using the Illumina HiSeq platform. Concerning the study's data processing: Synthetic template baselines were used to correct PCR bias computationally, reads within Hamming distance 2 were collapsed, and singletons that could not be merged were discarded. Reads were aligned against IMGT so that V, D and J genes, CDR3 length and insertions or deletions at six rearrangement sites could be assigned. Within each subset, clonotype counts were normalized to sorted cell number, after which true diversity and Gini coefficients were computed with the tcR R package. Repertoire sharing was quantified using the overlap coefficient calculated on TCRB nucleotide sequences. As a proxy for the pre-selection repertoire, out-of-frame TCRB sequences from naive cells were analyzed. TCRdb mirrors the immuneACCESS table, restricted to in-frame sequences. Some clones are absent from its copies; in checked studies, under half trace to an unresolved V gene, and the reason for the others is unknown. Clone size and the V and J calls come from that table; the DNA yielded D and trimming. The sample yields about 650,000 clones; 12% were counted once. Around 0.12% of the sample is held by the ten biggest clonotypes.

V sheds 3 bases and J sheds 5 bases, leaving 16 bases between their ends. From a lookup of the germline V gene, CDR1 and CDR2 are MDHEN and SYDVKM. The CDR3 sequence holds 15 residues, the cysteine and phenylalanine included. Only the CDR3 DNA stays, 45 bases, in frame from base 1. This clone was observed a handful of times. The target of this receptor is not known. No per-base quality is available; no much larger clone lies one base away. The chain joins TRBV28 to TRBJ2-5, with TRBD1 as a weak D call on 5 bases. The sequenced sample was naive CD4+ T cells from blood. Taken with the paper, the label for cell subset or site translates to: true naive CD4+ T cells. This TCR was recovered from a man younger than 40 with type 1 diabetes. The CDR3 here reads CASSLIRALAETQYF. Here is the DNA: TGTGCCAGCAGTTTGATCAGGGCCCTCGCGGAGACCCAGTACTTC.